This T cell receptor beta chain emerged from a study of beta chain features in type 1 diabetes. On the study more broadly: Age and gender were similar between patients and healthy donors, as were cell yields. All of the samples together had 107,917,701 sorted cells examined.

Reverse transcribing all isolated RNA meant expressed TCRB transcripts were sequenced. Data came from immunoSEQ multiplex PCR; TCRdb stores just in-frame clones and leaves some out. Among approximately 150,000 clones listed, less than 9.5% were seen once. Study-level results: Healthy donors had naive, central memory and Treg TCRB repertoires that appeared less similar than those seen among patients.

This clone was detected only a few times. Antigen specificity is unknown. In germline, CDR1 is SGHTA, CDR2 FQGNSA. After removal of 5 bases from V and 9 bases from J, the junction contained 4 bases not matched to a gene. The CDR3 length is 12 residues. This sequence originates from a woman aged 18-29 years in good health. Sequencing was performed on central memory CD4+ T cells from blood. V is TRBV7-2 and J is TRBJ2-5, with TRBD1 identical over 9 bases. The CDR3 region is CASSTTGGAQYF. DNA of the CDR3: TGTGCCAGCAGCACGACAGGGGGAGCCCAGTACTTC.